This TCR beta chain stems from a study of T cells after posttransplantation cyclophosphamide. Findings and caveats of the study: Donor CD8+ memory clones often dominated recipient blood repertoires at later times.

With regard to this clone: Its matching antigen is unknown.

Produced via immunoSEQ multiplex PCR; TCRdb's table is partial and in-frame only. This table holds roughly 20,000 clones, roughly 98% found once. On the day of bone marrow donation, the related graft donor provided peripheral blood. The naive gate required viable CD3+CD4+ or CD3+CD8+ cells with CCR7+CD45RA+CD45RO-CD95-CD27+CD28+ phenotype. The sequencing sample was made of naive CD8+ T cells sorted from PBMCs. This receptor was taken from a man in his forties in good health, CMV-negative, and a related stem cell transplant donor.

Here the CDR3 DNA reads TGCGCCAGCGACAACCTCAGCGGGAGACTTCGCTACGAGCAGTACTTC. Translated: CASDNLSGRLRYEQYF. The chain links TRBV10-1 to TRBJ2-7; 8 bases agree with TRBD2. Trimming took 8 bases from V and 3 from J; bases not matched to a gene: 15. CDR1 WNHNN and CDR2 SYGVQD come from the germline V gene (reference sequence). CDR3 length: 16 residues.